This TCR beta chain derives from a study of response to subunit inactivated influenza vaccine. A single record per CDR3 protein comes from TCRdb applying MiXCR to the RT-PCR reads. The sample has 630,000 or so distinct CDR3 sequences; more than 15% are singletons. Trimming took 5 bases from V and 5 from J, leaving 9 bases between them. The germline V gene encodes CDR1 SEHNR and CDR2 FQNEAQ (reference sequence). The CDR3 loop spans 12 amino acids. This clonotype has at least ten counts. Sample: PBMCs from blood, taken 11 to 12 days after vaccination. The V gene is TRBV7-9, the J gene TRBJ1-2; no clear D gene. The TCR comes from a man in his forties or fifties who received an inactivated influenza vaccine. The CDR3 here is CASSPTVYGYTF. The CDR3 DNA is TGTGCCAGCAGCCCTACGGTTTATGGCTACACCTTC.